The T cell receptor beta chain described here comes from a study of blood T cell repertoires in COVID-19. Study-level information: Sites across the United States, Italy and Spain contributed samples from acute and convalescent COVID-19.

The CDR3 totals 14 residues. With 2 bases removed from V and 2 bases from J, the gap between germline ends came to 11 bases. Germline V gene sequence: CDR1 SGHRS, CDR2 YFSETQ. TCRdb's table, derived via immunoSEQ multiplex PCR, lists solely in-frame clones and lacks some. The sample records some 150,000 clones, roughly 88% being singletons. The sequence derives from a woman aged 25 to 45 with acute COVID-19. J is TRBJ2-7 and V is TRBV5-1; D is undetermined. The sample was PBMCs or T cells enriched from blood (not recorded which). The CDR3 here is CASSFTGSTYEQYF. The CDR3 DNA reads as TGCGCCAGCAGCTTTACCGGGTCTACCTACGAGCAGTACTTC.